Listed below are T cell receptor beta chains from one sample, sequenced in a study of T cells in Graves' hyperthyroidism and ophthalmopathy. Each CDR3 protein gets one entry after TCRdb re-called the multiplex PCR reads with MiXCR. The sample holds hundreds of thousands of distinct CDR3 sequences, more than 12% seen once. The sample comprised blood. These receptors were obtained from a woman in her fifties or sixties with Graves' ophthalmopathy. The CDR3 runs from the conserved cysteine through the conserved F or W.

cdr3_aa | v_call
CASSSQRLSPDTQYF | TRBV9
CAISRFFSGGPGELFF | TRBV10-3
CASSQLRDTQYF | TRBV12-3/TRBV12-4
CASSLVGVGTGTGELFF | TRBV7-3
CSAPKPGTSGRVYEQFF | TRBV20-1
CASSLSFRVGQVPGGELFF | TRBV5-5
CASSRGLRQTYGYTF | TRBV27
CASSPGVAAHSYEQYF | TRBV12-3/TRBV12-4
CASSGGQGVYGYTF | TRBV19
CSVVIATYEQYF | TRBV29-1
CASSEGSDTGELFF | TRBV2
CASSYNWGDTGELFF | TRBV11-1
CASSLQVGREQYF | TRBV3-1
CSGLEGNTIYF | TRBV29-1
CASSLIWAANRGTDTQYF | TRBV28
CASTQGVPGELFF | TRBV6-1